These T cell receptor beta chains were read from a single sample in a study of blood T cells in healthy people across ages. MiXCR, run by TCRdb on the 5' RACE reads, gives a single entry per CDR3 protein. Of 700,000 or so distinct CDR3 sequences listed, about 20% were seen once; the top ten hold roughly 22%. The sequencing sample was made of blood. The source is a man aged 65-85 years in good health. The CDR3 runs from the conserved cysteine through the conserved F or W. Fields, in order: CDR3 protein, CDR3 DNA, D gene, J gene, CDR3 length, clone size, V gene. The D gene is left open where the match is weak. Size values are once, few and many counts, or a class for expanded clones, and some rows have none.

CDR3aa: CASSQGSLGSSYNEQFF
CDR3nt: TGCGCCAGCAGCCAAGGGTCCTTAGGTAGCTCCTACAATGAGCAGTTCTTC
d_gene: -
j_gene: TRBJ2-1
len: 17
abundance: -
v_gene: TRBV4-3

CDR3aa: CASTKAGKKYQETQYF
CDR3nt: TGTGCCAGCACCAAAGCGGGGAAGAAGTACCAAGAGACCCAGTACTTC
d_gene: TRBD2
j_gene: TRBJ2-5
len: 16
abundance: -
v_gene: TRBV11-2

CDR3aa: CASSEAGSGLNYGYTF
CDR3nt: TGTGCCAGCAGTGAAGCTGGTTCAGGGCTTAACTATGGCTACACCTTC
d_gene: -
j_gene: TRBJ1-2
len: 16
abundance: -
v_gene: TRBV6-1

CDR3aa: CASSQGGENTEAFF
CDR3nt: TGTGCCAGCTCACAGGGTGGGGAGAACACTGAAGCTTTCTTT
d_gene: -
j_gene: TRBJ1-1
len: 14
abundance: -
v_gene: TRBV28

CDR3aa: CASSPPRRKDGYGYTF
CDR3nt: TGTGCCAGCAGCCCCCCCCGACGCAAGGACGGTTATGGCTACACCTTC
d_gene: -
j_gene: TRBJ1-2
len: 16
abundance: -
v_gene: TRBV6-2/TRBV6-3

CDR3aa: CSAPLGRPGNIQYF
CDR3nt: TGCAGTGCCCCCCTCGGGAGGCCGGGAAACATTCAGTACTTC
d_gene: TRBD2
j_gene: TRBJ2-4
len: 14
abundance: -
v_gene: TRBV20-1

CDR3aa: CASSQEDRPAGELFF
CDR3nt: TGCGCCAGCAGCCAAGAGGACAGGCCCGCCGGGGAGCTGTTTTTT
d_gene: TRBD1
j_gene: TRBJ2-2
len: 15
abundance: -
v_gene: TRBV4-3

CDR3aa: CSARWMGQGREQFF
CDR3nt: TGCAGCGCTAGATGGATGGGACAGGGAAGGGAGCAGTTCTTC
d_gene: TRBD1
j_gene: TRBJ2-1
len: 14
abundance: -
v_gene: TRBV20-1

CDR3aa: CSVIGNQETQYF
CDR3nt: TGCAGTGTCATCGGGAATCAAGAGACCCAGTACTTC
d_gene: -
j_gene: TRBJ2-5
len: 12
abundance: few
v_gene: TRBV20-1

CDR3aa: CASSSFDHEQYF
CDR3nt: TGTGCCAGCAGTTCCTTTGACCACGAGCAGTACTTC
d_gene: -
j_gene: TRBJ2-7
len: 12
abundance: -
v_gene: TRBV28

CDR3aa: CASRGESSGANVLTF
CDR3nt: TGTGCCAGCAGGGGGGAGAGCTCTGGGGCCAACGTCCTGACTTTC
d_gene: -
j_gene: TRBJ2-6
len: 15
abundance: few
v_gene: TRBV27

CDR3aa: CASSLGIAQYF
CDR3nt: TGTGCCAGCAGTCTCGGCATTGCGCAGTATTTT
d_gene: -
j_gene: TRBJ2-3
len: 11
abundance: many
v_gene: TRBV12-3/TRBV12-4

CDR3aa: CASSARQGVEDTQYF
CDR3nt: TGTGCCAGCAGCGCTAGACAGGGGGTAGAGGATACGCAGTATTTT
d_gene: TRBD1
j_gene: TRBJ2-3
len: 15
abundance: -
v_gene: TRBV9